This T cell receptor (beta chain) emerged from a study of CD8 T cells in Susac syndrome. Notes on the study in general: The study recognized that the number of individuals in its TCR sequencing and HLA analysis was relatively small.

CDR3 length: 15 residues. Germline V lookup: CDR1 MNHEY, CDR2 SMNVEV (reference sequence). Trimming stripped 6 bases from V and 1 base from J, with 16 bases between. On this clonotype itself: Its target is unknown.

Random hexamers served to reverse transcribe about 0.5 to 1 ug RNA. The amplification used immunoSEQ multiplex PCR on TCR beta CDR3; it spanned 54 Vbeta and 13 Jbeta. TCRdb recomputed calls from the immunoSEQ multiplex PCR reads with MiXCR, one row per CDR3 protein. Among some 400,000 distinct CDR3 sequences listed, more than 80% were seen once. The patients serving as multiple sclerosis controls were treatment-naive. They had stable or active relapsing-remitting disease and fulfilled revised McDonald criteria. The sequence derives from a human donor with multiple sclerosis. J is TRBJ2-7 and V is TRBV27; TRBD1 might be the D (5 bases). Sequences were obtained from CD8+ T cells from PBMCs. CDR3 loop: CASSLTQTASYEQYF. The CDR3 DNA is TGTGCCAGCAGCCTAACCCAGACAGCTTCCTACGAGCAGTACTTC.